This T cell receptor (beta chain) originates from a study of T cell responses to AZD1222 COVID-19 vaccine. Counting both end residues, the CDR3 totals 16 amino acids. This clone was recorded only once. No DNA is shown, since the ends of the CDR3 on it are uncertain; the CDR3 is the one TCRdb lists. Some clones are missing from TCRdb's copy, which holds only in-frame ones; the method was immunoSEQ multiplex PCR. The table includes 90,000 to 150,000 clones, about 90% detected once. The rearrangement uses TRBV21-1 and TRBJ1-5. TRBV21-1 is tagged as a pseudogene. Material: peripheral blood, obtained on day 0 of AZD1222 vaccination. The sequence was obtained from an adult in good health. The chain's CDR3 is CASSFGGGASNQPQHF.